This TCR beta chain was captured in a study of CD8+CD57+ T cells in acquired aplastic anemia. According to the study, genomic DNA was the template for TCR beta VDJ and CDR3 profiling. MiXCR, applied by TCRdb to the reads, yields one record per CDR3 protein. The sample lists over 150,000 distinct CDR3 sequences, about 48% seen once, with approximately 12% in the top ten. Sequenced patients had shown CD8+CD57+ cell expansion by flow cytometry. CDR1 is DFQATT, CDR2 SNEGSKA, per germline (reference sequence). The CDR3 runs 17 residues. J lost 6 bases, V lost 0 bases, and 8 bases had no gene match. This clonotype was seen repeatedly, ten times or more.

The gene calls are TRBV20-1 and TRBJ2-1; TRBD2 matches at 13 bases. The sample consisted of sorted CD4+, CD8+, or CD8+CD57+ T cells (not recorded which) from PBMCs. The origin of this receptor is a human donor with aplastic anemia. CDR3 amino acids: CSARDWTSGGLSNEQFF. The CDR3 nucleotides read TGCAGTGCTAGAGATTGGACTAGCGGGGGCTTATCCAATGAGCAGTTCTTC.